Listed below are T cell receptor beta chains from one sample, sequenced in a study of cytomegalovirus exposure and HLA in healthy donors. Sequencing was performed with immunoSEQ multiplex PCR; in TCRdb, only in-frame clones are kept and a portion is missing. The data hold hundreds of thousands of clones, with roughly 87% observed a single time. Sequencing input: PBMCs. These receptors were taken from a woman under 40 in good health and CMV-seronegative. CDR3s include the opening cysteine and the closing phenylalanine or tryptophan. D genes are given only for firm matches. A row's size may be missing; if present it is once, few, many or a size class.

V,D,size,length,J,CDR3,DNA
TRBV27,-,-,14,TRBJ2-7,CASSLRVGSYEQYF,TGTGCCAGCAGTTTACGCGTCGGCTCCTACGAGCAGTACTTC
TRBV19,-,-,12,TRBJ1-2,CASTMGGFGYTF,TGTGCCAGTACTATGGGAGGGTTTGGCTACACCTTC
TRBV5-1,TRBD2,-,14,TRBJ2-7,CASSLAGNSYEQYF,TGCGCCAGCAGCTTAGCGGGAAACTCCTACGAGCAGTACTTC
TRBV2,-,-,16,TRBJ1-5,CASSEIGQGFDQPQHF,TGTGCCAGCAGTGAAATTGGTCAGGGCTTCGATCAGCCCCAGCATTTT
TRBV6-6,-,-,15,TRBJ2-5,CASTLQVGIGETQYF,TGTGCCAGCACTTTACAAGTGGGGATAGGAGAGACCCAGTACTTC
TRBV20-1,-,-,11,TRBJ2-2,CSLGGRGELFF,TGCAGTCTAGGGGGGCGGGGGGAGCTGTTTTTT
TRBV25-1,TRBD2,-,13,TRBJ2-1,CASQAGSRGEQFF,TGTGCCAGCCAAGCGGGAAGTAGGGGTGAGCAGTTCTTC
TRBV28,-,-,12,TRBJ2-7,CASNTSPGEQYF,TGTGCCAGCAACACCTCCCCAGGGGAGCAGTACTTC
TRBV19,TRBD1,-,13,TRBJ1-4,CASSGNRGEKLFF,TGTGCCAGTAGTGGGAACAGGGGCGAAAAACTGTTTTTT
TRBV11-3,TRBD1,-,16,TRBJ2-2,CASSHDRAAITGELFF,TGTGCCAGCAGCCACGACAGGGCGGCGATAACAGGGGAGCTGTTTTTT
TRBV6-5,TRBD1,-,13,TRBJ2-7,CASSAWTGYEQYF,TGTGCCAGCAGTGCCTGGACAGGGTACGAGCAGTACTTC
TRBV6-1,TRBD2,-,18,TRBJ2-2,CASSERLAGTTNTGELFF,TGTGCCAGCAGTGAAAGACTAGCGGGAACGACGAACACCGGGGAGCTGTTTTTT
TRBV27,TRBD1,once,13,TRBJ1-1,CASRLTGDTEAFF,TGTGCCAGCAGGCTCACAGGGGACACTGAAGCTTTCTTT
TRBV9,-,-,14,TRBJ2-1,CASSGKQGHNEQFF,TGTGCCAGCAGCGGAAAACAGGGACACAATGAGCAGTTCTTC
TRBV4-3,TRBD2,once,15,TRBJ2-5,CASSQGAGATETQYF,TGCGCCAGCAGCCAAGGGGCGGGAGCGACGGAGACCCAGTACTTC
TRBV7-2,-,-,17,TRBJ1-4,CASSLDSTLGVYEKLFF,TGTGCCAGCAGCCTTGACTCCACCCTAGGGGTTTATGAAAAACTGTTTTTT
TRBV6-5,TRBD1,-,14,TRBJ1-2,CASKRTGGGYGYTF,TGTGCCAGCAAGCGGACAGGGGGAGGCTATGGCTACACCTTC
TRBV7-9,TRBD1,-,13,TRBJ2-7,CASRSRTGYEQYF,TGTGCCAGCAGGTCCCGGACAGGGTACGAGCAGTACTTC
TRBV21-1,-,-,12,TRBJ2-7,CASNRSSYEQYF,TGTGCCAGCAACAGATCTTCCTACGAGCAGTACTTC
TRBV27,-,once,15,TRBJ2-5,CASSLSGSLWETQYF,TGTGCCAGCAGTTTAAGTGGGAGTCTATGGGAGACCCAGTACTTC
TRBV9,-,-,14,TRBJ2-1,CASSVSGGYNEQFF,TGTGCCAGCAGCGTATCTGGGGGTTACAATGAGCAGTTCTTC
TRBV15,-,-,16,TRBJ2-2,CATSRDRSYDTGELFF,TGTGCCACCAGCAGAGATCGATCATATGACACCGGGGAGCTGTTTTTT
TRBV18,-,-,14,TRBJ2-7,CASSPLGAQNEQYF,TGTGCCAGCTCACCACTAGGGGCGCAGAACGAGCAGTACTTC
TRBV9,-,once,15,TRBJ2-1,CASSVTGGNYNEQFF,TGTGCCAGCAGCGTAACTGGCGGGAATTACAATGAGCAGTTCTTC
TRBV11-2,-,-,13,TRBJ1-1,CASSIRVNTEAFF,TGTGCCAGTTCCATCCGTGTGAACACTGAAGCTTTCTTT
TRBV7-2,-,-,13,TRBJ2-7,CASSSMAASEQYF,TGTGCCAGCAGTTCAATGGCGGCGAGCGAGCAGTACTTC
TRBV6-5,-,-,16,TRBJ2-2,CASSYGGAWVTGELFF,TGTGCCAGCAGTTACGGCGGGGCGTGGGTGACCGGGGAGCTGTTTTTT
TRBV18,TRBD1,few,19,TRBJ2-4,CASSPDREHSVLAKNIQYF,TGTGCCAGCTCACCGGACAGGGAGCATTCAGTACTAGCCAAAAACATTCAGTACTTC
TRBV30,-,-,12,TRBJ2-5,CAWSQGRETQYF,TGTGCCTGGAGTCAGGGTCGGGAGACCCAGTACTTC
TRBV19,TRBD2,-,14,TRBJ2-7,CASSHAGGSYEQYF,TGTGCCAGTAGTCACGCGGGAGGCTCCTACGAGCAGTACTTC
TRBV30,-,-,12,TRBJ1-4,CAYPELGEKLFF,TGTGCCTATCCAGAGTTGGGTGAAAAACTGTTTTTT
TRBV29-1,-,-,15,TRBJ2-2,CSVELVDGDTGELFF,TGCAGCGTTGAACTAGTGGACGGTGACACCGGGGAGCTGTTTTTT
TRBV4-1,-,-,13,TRBJ2-5,CASSLGQKETQYF,TGCGCCAGCAGCCTGGGACAAAAAGAGACCCAGTACTTC
TRBV5-4,-,-,14,TRBJ1-1,CASTSAGVNTEAFF,TGTGCCAGCACCTCGGCGGGGGTAAACACTGAAGCTTTCTTT
TRBV7-3,TRBD2,-,16,TRBJ2-1,CASSLIAGGNWNEQFF,TGTGCCAGCAGCTTGATAGCGGGAGGGAATTGGAATGAGCAGTTCTTC
TRBV15,-,-,17,TRBJ2-7,CATSRDGRDKSSYEQYF,TGTGCCACCAGCAGAGATGGGAGGGACAAGAGCTCCTACGAGCAGTACTTC
TRBV7-6,-,-,14,TRBJ1-2,CASSSGTPNYGYTF,TGTGCCAGCAGCTCCGGGACACCCAACTATGGCTACACCTTC
TRBV7-9,-,-,14,TRBJ2-5,CASRKSQGKETQYF,TGTGCCAGCAGGAAGAGCCAGGGAAAAGAGACCCAGTACTTC
TRBV5-6,TRBD2,-,19,TRBJ2-1,CASSFWQTSGRALYNEQFF,TGTGCCAGCAGCTTTTGGCAGACTAGCGGGAGGGCCCTCTACAATGAGCAGTTCTTC
TRBV5-1,TRBD1,-,14,TRBJ2-7,CASSLRQGLGEQYF,TGCGCCAGCAGCTTACGACAGGGGTTGGGCGAGCAGTACTTC
TRBV6-6,TRBD2,-,16,TRBJ2-5,CASSPPEVAGVGTQYF,TGTGCCAGCAGCCCACCGGAGGTAGCGGGAGTAGGGACCCAGTACTTC
TRBV6-1,TRBD1,-,15,TRBJ2-7,CASSVGGIVQHEQYF,TGTGCCAGCAGTGTAGGGGGCATTGTTCAGCACGAGCAGTACTTC
TRBV28,TRBD2,-,14,TRBJ2-7,CASSLPASGNTQYF,TGTGCCAGCAGTTTGCCGGCGAGCGGGAATACACAGTACTTC
TRBV7-2,-,-,14,TRBJ2-7,CASSHPGRGHEQYF,TGTGCCAGCAGCCACCCTGGCAGGGGACACGAGCAGTACTTC
TRBV9,TRBD2,once,15,TRBJ2-3,CASSETSGSTDTQYF,TGTGCCAGCAGCGAGACTAGCGGCTCCACAGATACGCAGTATTTT
TRBV9,TRBD1,-,16,TRBJ2-5,CASNYGGQGITETQYF,TGTGCCAGCAACTATGGAGGACAGGGCATTACGGAGACCCAGTACTTC
TRBV27,-,-,15,TRBJ2-3,CASRGTGHATDTQYF,TGTGCCAGCAGGGGAACAGGGCACGCCACAGATACGCAGTATTTT
TRBV25-1,TRBD1,-,15,TRBJ2-1,CASTGGQGWDNEQFF,TGTGCCAGCACCGGTGGACAGGGGTGGGACAATGAGCAGTTCTTC
TRBV5-8,TRBD2,once,15,TRBJ2-4,CASMNRGSGGNIQYF,TGTGCCAGCATGAATCGGGGCTCGGGGGGAAACATTCAGTACTTC
TRBV2,-,-,15,TRBJ2-1,CASSRGGGPYNEQFF,TGTGCCAGCAGCCGGGGCGGAGGACCATACAATGAGCAGTTCTTC
TRBV4-1,TRBD2,-,15,TRBJ2-7,CASSRVVTSRDEQYF,TGCGCCAGCAGCCGGGTGGTGACTAGCAGGGACGAGCAGTACTTC
TRBV7-3,-,few,13,TRBJ1-2,CASSFRGHYGYTF,TGTGCCAGCAGCTTCCGGGGCCACTATGGCTACACCTTC
TRBV7-2,-,-,14,TRBJ2-3,CASSSGRGTDTQYF,TGTGCCAGCAGCTCCGGTAGGGGCACAGATACGCAGTATTTT
TRBV10-3,-,-,13,TRBJ1-3,CAISEQGGNTIYF,TGTGCCATCAGTGAACAGGGAGGAAACACCATATATTTT
TRBV27,-,-,16,TRBJ2-2,CASSSGQGAISGELFF,TGTGCCAGCAGTTCGGGCCAAGGGGCTATCTCCGGGGAGCTGTTTTTT
TRBV28,-,few,12,TRBJ2-3,CASRLVSGTQYF,TGTGCCAGCAGACTGGTCTCAGGTACGCAGTATTTT
TRBV30,-,-,16,TRBJ2-5,CAWSVWGREYQETQYF,TGTGCCTGGAGTGTGTGGGGGAGAGAGTACCAAGAGACCCAGTACTTC
TRBV4-3,-,-,14,TRBJ2-7,CASSQEGRGHEQYF,TGCGCCAGCAGCCAAGAGGGCAGGGGACACGAGCAGTACTTC
TRBV4-1,-,once,16,TRBJ2-1,CASSPSPSGTRYEQFF,TGCGCCAGCAGCCCTTCGCCTTCCGGGACCCGATATGAGCAGTTCTTC
TRBV2,TRBD2,-,14,TRBJ2-1,CASRAGGGPNEQFF,TGTGCCAGTCGAGCGGGAGGGGGCCCCAATGAGCAGTTCTTC